This TCR beta chain comes out of a study of T cell responses to AZD1222 COVID-19 vaccine. Trimming took off 0 bases at V and 8 bases at J, with 10 bases between the two ends. The length of the CDR3 is 13 residues. Per germline, CDR1 MGHRA and CDR2 YSYEKL. Method: immunoSEQ multiplex PCR; TCRdb's copy keeps in-frame clones and lacks some. The sample records fewer than 200,000 clones, 85% to 95% being singletons. The rearrangement joins TRBV4-1 to TRBJ1-2; possible D gene TRBD1, 6 bases. The source of this sequence is an adult in good health. The sample consisted of peripheral blood, taken on day 0 of AZD1222 vaccination. CDR3 nucleotides: TGCGCCAGCAGCCAAGATGGGCAGGGGGGCTACACCTTC. Translated, it gives CASSQDGQGGYTF.